A selection of T cell receptor beta chains follows, all from one sample in a study of T cell responses to AZD1222 COVID-19 vaccine. The method was immunoSEQ multiplex PCR; TCRdb's version includes in-frame clones alone and lacks a portion of them. Of 200,000 or so clones in the sample, around 87% were seen once. The input for sequencing was peripheral blood, taken on day 0 of MenACWY control vaccination. The receptors shown here come from an adult in good health. The CDR3 runs from the conserved cysteine through the conserved F or W. A D gene is named only where the DNA matches it firmly. Clone size is not always given. Where it is, it says once, few, many or a class for expanded clones.

DNA | CDR3 | J | D | V | size
TGCAGCGTGGGGAACAGCCCGGATGGCTACACCTTC | CSVGNSPDGYTF | TRBJ1-2 | - | TRBV29-1 | few
TGTGCCAGCAGTCCCACCCTGGACAGGGGAGGTTCACCCCTCCACTTT | CASSPTLDRGGSPLHF | TRBJ1-6 | TRBD1 | TRBV28 | -
TGTGCCAGCAAGCAGGGGCAAAATCAGCCCCAGCATTTT | CASKQGQNQPQHF | TRBJ1-5 | - | TRBV2 | -
TGTGCCAGCAGCCAAGATCGCAATGAGCAGTTCTTC | CASSQDRNEQFF | TRBJ2-1 | - | TRBV6-2/TRBV6-3 | -
TGTGCCAGCAGCTTACCGGGGGCGAATGAGCAGTTCTTC | CASSLPGANEQFF | TRBJ2-1 | - | TRBV13 | -
TGTGCCAGCAGCTTGTCGCTCGGAGCGGGCACTGAAGCTTTCTTT | CASSLSLGAGTEAFF | TRBJ1-1 | - | TRBV5-4 | -
TGTGCCAGCAGCCAAGCCAATGGACAGGCCTACAATGAGCAGTTCTTC | CASSQANGQAYNEQFF | TRBJ2-1 | TRBD1 | TRBV14 | -
TGTGCCAGCACCGTAGCGGGAGCGGTTCAAGAGACCCAGTACTTC | CASTVAGAVQETQYF | TRBJ2-5 | TRBD2 | TRBV2 | once
TGTGCCAGCTCACCAAGCAGTCAGGCTACGCGGACCCCAGATACGCAGTATTTT | CASSPSSQATRTPDTQYF | TRBJ2-3 | - | TRBV18 | once
TGTGCCAGCAGTGTCACTACAAGGGACAGGACTATGAACACTGAAGCTTTCTTT | CASSVTTRDRTMNTEAFF | TRBJ1-1 | TRBD1 | TRBV6-1 | -
TGTGCCAGCAGCCAATTATGGGGGAGGAACACTGAAGCTTTCTTT | CASSQLWGRNTEAFF | TRBJ1-1 | - | TRBV11-2 | -
TGTGCCAGCAGGCCTGTTAGCGGGAGATCCCGGGAGCAGTACTTC | CASRPVSGRSREQYF | TRBJ2-7 | TRBD2 | TRBV27 | few
TGTGCCAGCAGTTTCAGCGGACATGAAAACGAAAAACTGTTTTTT | CASSFSGHENEKLFF | TRBJ1-4 | - | TRBV28 | -
TGTGCCAGCAGCTTGGGAGGGAGGAACACTGAAGCTTTCTTT | CASSLGGRNTEAFF | TRBJ1-1 | - | TRBV5-4 | -
TGTGCCAGCAGTGAAGAGGGGGGGCACGCAGATACGCAGTATTTT | CASSEEGGHADTQYF | TRBJ2-3 | - | TRBV6-1 | -
TGTGCCATCAGTGGCTCGGGACGTACTAATGAGCAGTTCTTC | CAISGSGRTNEQFF | TRBJ2-1 | - | TRBV10-3 | -
TGCAGCGCGAGACAGACGAACACTGAAGCTTTCTTT | CSARQTNTEAFF | TRBJ1-1 | - | TRBV29-1 | -
TGTGCCAGCGGCCCCGTCGGGGGGAAGGTCACTGAAGCTTTCTTT | CASGPVGGKVTEAFF | TRBJ1-1 | - | TRBV28 | -
TGTGCCAGCAGCGTAGGAGCGGGGGGGCTCCAAGAGACCCAGTACTTC | CASSVGAGGLQETQYF | TRBJ2-5 | TRBD2 | TRBV9 | -
TGTGCCAGTAGCCTACCGGGGGGGATCCAGCCCCAGCATTTT | CASSLPGGIQPQHF | TRBJ1-5 | - | TRBV19 | -
TGTGCCAGCAGCCAGCCACAGGGGAACACTGAAGCTTTCTTT | CASSQPQGNTEAFF | TRBJ1-1 | - | TRBV4-2 | -
TGTGCCAGCAGCACAGGGGTTGAGCAGTACTTC | CASSTGVEQYF | TRBJ2-7 | TRBD1 | TRBV12-3/TRBV12-4 | once
TGTGCCAGTCTAGCCAAAAACATTCAGTACTTC | CASLAKNIQYF | TRBJ2-4 | - | TRBV27 | -
TGTGCCAGCAGCCAAGGTGGCGGTCAGGATAATGAAAAACTGTTTTTT | CASSQGGGQDNEKLFF | TRBJ1-4 | - | TRBV4-2 | -
TGCGCCAGCAGCCCTCGGACAGGGGAGAGTGAAAAACTGTTTTTT | CASSPRTGESEKLFF | TRBJ1-4 | TRBD1 | TRBV5-1 | once
TGTGCCAGCAGCTTAACCGGGACGGCTTATAGCAATCAGCCCCAGCATTTT | CASSLTGTAYSNQPQHF | TRBJ1-5 | - | TRBV7-9 | once
TGCAGCGTTGAAGTTCTATGCCAGCTAAGCTACGAGCAGTACTTC | CSVEVLCQLSYEQYF | TRBJ2-7 | - | TRBV29-1 | -
TGTGCCATCAGTGTAGGGGGGACAGCAACTAATGAAAAACTGTTTTTT | CAISVGGTATNEKLFF | TRBJ1-4 | TRBD1 | TRBV10-3 | -
TGCGCCAGCAGCTTGGGGCTAGCGGGGATAGATACGCAGTATTTT | CASSLGLAGIDTQYF | TRBJ2-3 | TRBD2 | TRBV5-1 | -
TGTGCCAGCAGCTTAGTCGGGTCCGGAAACACCATATATTTT | CASSLVGSGNTIYF | TRBJ1-3 | - | TRBV7-2 | -
TGTGCCAGCAGCTTAGTACAACAAGAGACCCAGTACTTC | CASSLVQQETQYF | TRBJ2-5 | - | TRBV7-2 | -
TGTGCCAGCAGTAAAGCCGGGACAGGGGTCCTGAGGACAGATACGCAGTATTTT | CASSKAGTGVLRTDTQYF | TRBJ2-3 | TRBD1 | TRBV7-9 | -
TGTGCCAGCAGTTATTCGACAGCGAACACTGAAGCTTTCTTT | CASSYSTANTEAFF | TRBJ1-1 | - | TRBV6-5 | once
TGTGCCAGCAGCAACCGCGGGGGTCATCAGCCCCAGCATTTT | CASSNRGGHQPQHF | TRBJ1-5 | - | TRBV7-6 | -
TGCAGCGTTGGGCAGGAAGGGAATACGCAGTATTTT | CSVGQEGNTQYF | TRBJ2-3 | - | TRBV29-1 | -
TGCGCCAGCAGCCTTACTGTTTTGTACGGGGGGTTGAGAAATGAGCAGTTCTTC | CASSLTVLYGGLRNEQFF | TRBJ2-1 | TRBD2 | TRBV4-3 | -
TGTGCCAGCAGCTTGGGGGGCTTCAATTCACCCCTCCACTTT | CASSLGGFNSPLHF | TRBJ1-6 | - | TRBV7-3 | -
TGTGCCAGCAGTGAAGCGTCCAGGGGGGAGGATACGCAGTATTTT | CASSEASRGEDTQYF | TRBJ2-3 | - | TRBV2 | -
TGTGCCAGCAGCGGGACAGGGGGCTACGAGCAGTACTTC | CASSGTGGYEQYF | TRBJ2-7 | TRBD1 | TRBV9 | -
TGTGCCAGCAGTTTATCGATAGGGACTGAAAAACTGTTTTTT | CASSLSIGTEKLFF | TRBJ1-4 | - | TRBV27 | -
TGTGCCAGCAGTAAAACCCGCCAAGGGCCCTACGAGCAGTACTTC | CASSKTRQGPYEQYF | TRBJ2-7 | - | TRBV28 | -
TGTGCCAGCAGTTTAGAGGGAATGGTGCCCGGGGAGCTGTTTTTT | CASSLEGMVPGELFF | TRBJ2-2 | - | TRBV27 | -
TGTGCCAGTAAAGGGGACAGGGGGCTTTTAAATGGAAACACCATATATTTT | CASKGDRGLLNGNTIYF | TRBJ1-3 | TRBD1 | TRBV19 | once
TGTGCCAGCAGCTTAGCAAACGCTAATTCACCCCTCCACTTT | CASSLANANSPLHF | TRBJ1-6 | - | TRBV11-2 | -
TGCGCCAGCAGCTTGGGAGTAGCGGGAACCTACGAGCAGTACTTC | CASSLGVAGTYEQYF | TRBJ2-7 | TRBD2 | TRBV5-1 | once
TGTGCCAGCAGCCTTAATTCACCCCTCCACTTT | CASSLNSPLHF | TRBJ1-6 | - | TRBV3-1/TRBV3-2 | -
TGTGCCAGCAGCTTGTCGCTGGGACAGGCTTACGAGCAGTACTTC | CASSLSLGQAYEQYF | TRBJ2-7 | TRBD1 | TRBV5-4 | -
TGCGCCAGCAGCTTGGGGCAGGGGGCGAAGACCCAGTACTTC | CASSLGQGAKTQYF | TRBJ2-5 | TRBD1 | TRBV5-1 | -
TGTGCCAGCTCACCCCAGGGCGGGGCACCCACTGAAGCTTTCTTT | CASSPQGGAPTEAFF | TRBJ1-1 | - | TRBV18 | -
TGTGCCAGTATGGACCCGGGACAGGGCGGTTCTGAAGCTTTCTTT | CASMDPGQGGSEAFF | TRBJ1-1 | TRBD1 | TRBV19 | -
TGTGCCAGCAGTTACTCCGGGACTAGCGGGATGGCACCCCAGTTCTTC | CASSYSGTSGMAPQFF | TRBJ2-1 | TRBD2 | TRBV6-6 | -
TGTGCCAGCTCACTCCAGAACCCCGACAGGGCAATCTACAATGAGCAGTTCTTC | CASSLQNPDRAIYNEQFF | TRBJ2-1 | TRBD1 | TRBV18 | once
TGTGCCAGCAGCTCCGGAGGGGGGCACAGATACCAATATAATTCACCCCTCCACTTT | CASSSGGGHRYQYNSPLHF | TRBJ1-6 | - | TRBV11-2 | -
TGTGCCAGCAGCTTAGCGGCAGGCTGGGGAAACACCATATATTTT | CASSLAAGWGNTIYF | TRBJ1-3 | - | TRBV13 | few
TGTGCCAGCAGTGCCACTAGCGGGAGGTCCTACGAGCAGTACTTC | CASSATSGRSYEQYF | TRBJ2-7 | TRBD2 | TRBV27 | -